This T cell receptor (beta chain) was recorded in a study of technical replicates of blood from a few donors. Assay: immunoSEQ multiplex PCR; the TCRdb copy retains only in-frame clones and omits some. The sample has roughly 97,000 clones, 90% to 97% seen once. V shed 5 bases, J shed 7 bases, and the junction held 21 bases outside the gene matches. Germline V CDR1 and CDR2: WNHNN, SYGVQD (reference sequence). The CDR3 contains 18 residues. Sequenced: T cells isolated from PBMCs. V gene TRBV10-1 combines with J gene TRBJ2-7; TRBD1 agrees at 9 bases. This sequence originates from a human donor in good health. This chain's CDR3 is CASSRTGTGFAFRGEQYF. CDR3 coding DNA: TGCGCCAGCAGTCGTACCGGGACAGGGTTCGCGTTCCGGGGGGAGCAGTACTTC.